This record looks at one TCR beta chain sequence and its context. Its antigen is undetermined. V shed 0 bases and J shed 13 bases, with 13 bases lying between them. The CDR3 is 13 residues long. CDR1 is SEHNR, CDR2 FQNEAQ, per germline (reference sequence). What was sequenced were expressed TCRB transcripts, since all of the isolated RNA had been reverse transcribed. The assay was immunoSEQ multiplex PCR, and TCRdb's table has in-frame clones only and misses some. Among 240,000 or so clones listed, roughly 21% were seen once. Stem cell-like memory, regulatory, central memory and naive CD4+ cells were sorted via CD45RO/CCR7/CD25/CD127/CD95/CD27. The record originates from a study of beta chain features in type 1 diabetes. Study-level results: Sequencing from cDNA could over-represent high-TCR-expressing cells. The study found moderately but significantly shorter TCRB CDR3s in all four CD4+ subsets of Type 1 diabetes patients.

The chain carries TRBV7-9 and TRBJ2-1; the D gene is possibly TRBD2 (7 bases). Input material: naive CD4+ T cells from blood. The receptor was derived from a middle-aged woman with type 1 diabetes. CDR3: CASSLAGGLFQFF. Here the CDR3 DNA reads TGTGCCAGCAGCTTAGCGGGGGGGCTTTTCCAGTTCTTC.